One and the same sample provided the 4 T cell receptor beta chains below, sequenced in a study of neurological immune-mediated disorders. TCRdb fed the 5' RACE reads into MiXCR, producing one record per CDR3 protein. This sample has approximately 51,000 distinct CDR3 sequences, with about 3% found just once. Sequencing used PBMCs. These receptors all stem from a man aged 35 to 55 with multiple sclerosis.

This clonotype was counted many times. CDR3 DNA sequence: TGTGCCTGGAGTGGACACAGCAATCAGCCCCAGCATTTT. It translates to CAWSGHSNQPQHF. The chain employs TRBV30 and TRBJ1-5; no reliable D call. Trimming took off 1 base at V and 1 base at J, with 5 bases between the two ends. The germline gives CDR1 GTSNPN, CDR2 SVGIG (reference sequence). The CDR3 is 13 residues long.

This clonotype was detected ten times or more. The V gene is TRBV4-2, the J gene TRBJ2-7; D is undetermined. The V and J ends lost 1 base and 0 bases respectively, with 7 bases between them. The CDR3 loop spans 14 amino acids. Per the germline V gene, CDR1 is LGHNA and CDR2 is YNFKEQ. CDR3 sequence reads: CASSQVGSSYEQYF. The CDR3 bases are TGTGCCAGCAGCCAAGTTGGCAGCTCCTACGAGCAGTACTTC.

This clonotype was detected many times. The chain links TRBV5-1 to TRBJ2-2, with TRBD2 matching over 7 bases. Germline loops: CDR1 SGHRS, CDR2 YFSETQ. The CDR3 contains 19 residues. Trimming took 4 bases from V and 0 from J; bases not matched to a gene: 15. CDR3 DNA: TGCGCCAGCAGCCCCTTCGGCGGGGGATACCTCGCGAACACCGGGGAGCTGTTTTTT. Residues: CASSPFGGGYLANTGELFF.

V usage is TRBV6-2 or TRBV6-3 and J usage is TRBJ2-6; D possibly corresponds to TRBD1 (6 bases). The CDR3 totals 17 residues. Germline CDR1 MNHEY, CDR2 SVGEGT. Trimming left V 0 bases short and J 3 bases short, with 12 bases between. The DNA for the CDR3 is TGTGCCAGCAGTTACTCGGCAGGGGTTGGTGGGGCCAACGTCCTGACTTTC. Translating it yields CASSYSAGVGGANVLTF.